Presented here are 14 T cell receptor beta chains from one specimen sequenced in a study of long-term antiretroviral therapy in people with HIV. A v3.0 immunoSEQ assay was performed at survey level. Sequencing used immunoSEQ multiplex PCR; TCRdb keeps in-frame clones, though not all of them. The sample lists about 19,000 clones, around nine tenths occurring once. The material sequenced was unsorted PBMCs, taken 0.5 years after starting antiretroviral therapy. The receptors originated from a man in his forties with HIV.

This chain links TRBV7-9 with TRBJ2-3; either TRBD1 or TRBD2 may fit D (5 bases each). Trimming removed 5 bases at V and 0 bases at J, with 9 bases between. This CDR3 contains 14 residues. CDR1 and CDR2 (germline): SEHNR, FQNEAQ (reference sequence). The CDR3 coding sequence is TGTGCCAGCAGCCCCGGGACCAGCACAGATACGCAGTATTTT. This encodes CASSPGTSTDTQYF. The full variable domain, with the rest looked up from reference TRBV7-9 and TRBJ2-3, is DTGVSQNPRHKITKRGQNVTFRCDPISEHNRLYWYRQTLGQGPEFLTYFQNEAQLEKSRLLSDRFSAERPKGSFSTLEIQRTEQGDSAMYLCASSPGTSTDTQYFGPGTRLTVL.

The sample holds one count of this clone. The chain has TRBV7-2 and TRBJ2-3; 9 bases agree with TRBD2. The CDR3 is 16 amino acids. V lost 3 bases and J lost 3; bases outside the gene matches: 7. Germline CDR1 and CDR2: SGHTA and FQGNSA. The CDR3 DNA is TGTGCCAGCAGCTTCGGGCGGGAGGGCCCAACAGATACGCAGTATTTT. It is translated as CASSFGREGPTDTQYF.

Only a few counts were recorded for this clone. The V call is TRBV10-2, the J call TRBJ2-1; TRBD2 matches 16 bases. J lost 15 bases, V lost 2 bases, and 4 bases had no gene match. Germline V gives CDR1 WSHSY, CDR2 SAAADI. This CDR3 contains 14 residues. The CDR3 protein is CASSEVGLAGGPFF. The CDR3 DNA reads TGCGCCAGCAGTGAGGTGGGACTAGCGGGGGGGCCGTTCTTC.

This chain joins TRBV28 and TRBJ2-7; 7 bases map to TRBD1. The V and J ends lost 6 bases and 1 base, in that order; junction bases with no gene match: 12. Germline V CDR1 and CDR2: MDHEN, SYDVKM. The CDR3 contains 16 residues. The CDR3 reads CASSSPDRAASYEQYF. The CDR3 DNA reads as TGTGCCAGCAGCTCACCCGACAGGGCTGCATCCTACGAGCAGTACTTC.

The V call is TRBV12-1, the J call TRBJ2-2; the DNA was not used to check the table's D call, TRBD2. TRBV12-1 is assigned pseudogene status. This CDR3 is 19 amino acids long. CDR3 region: CASSPPGMNHTPNTGELFF. CDR3 nucleotides: TGTGCCAGCAGCCCCCCGGGAATGAACCACACACCAAACACCGGGGAGCTGTTTTTT.

This rearrangement joins TRBV27 to TRBJ1-5; D not certain. This CDR3 has 13 amino acids. V was trimmed by 2 bases and J by 10 bases, leaving 12 bases between them. Looked up from germline, CDR1 is MNHEY and CDR2 is SMNVEV (reference sequence). CDR3 nucleotide sequence: TGTGCCAGCAGTTTAGGTGAGGCCAACCCCCAGCATTTT. As protein: CASSLGEANPQHF.

This sequence joins TRBV7-6 and TRBJ2-3; perhaps D is TRBD1 or TRBD2 (6 bases each). This CDR3 region has 15 residues. Germline values: CDR1 SGHVS, CDR2 FNYEAQ. The V end lost 3 bases, the J end lost 2 bases, and 12 bases lay between the germline ends. As DNA, the CDR3 is TGTGCCAGCAGCTTTTCGGGGGCCCACACAGATACGCAGTATTTT. Amino acids: CASSFSGAHTDTQYF.

The V call is TRBV6-5, the J call TRBJ2-1; D may be TRBD1 (5 bases). V was clipped by 7 bases and J by 7 bases, with 8 bases between them. The CDR3 runs to 11 residues. Germline CDR1 and CDR2: MNHEY and SVGAGI. CDR3 sequence: CASKGVNEQFF. The CDR3 DNA follows: TGTGCCAGCAAAGGGGTGAATGAGCAGTTCTTC.

The CDR3 loop reads CASSLIGQANSYEQYF. CDR3 nucleotide sequence: TGTGCCAGCAGCTTAATAGGGCAGGCCAACTCCTACGAGCAGTACTTC. The gene calls are TRBV11-2 and TRBJ2-7, with unresolved D. Germline CDR1 and CDR2: SGHAT and FQNNGV. The V end was cut by 2 bases, the J end by 0 bases, with 14 bases between. The CDR3 extends over 16 amino acids.

The rearrangement uses TRBV12-5 and TRBJ2-3, with D tentatively TRBD2 (6 bases). Germline CDR1 LGHNT, CDR2 FRNRAP. V lost 6 bases to trimming and J lost 0 bases, with 13 bases between them. The CDR3 has 15 residues. CDR3 amino acids: CASGRGTGSTDTQYF. CDR3 DNA sequence: TGTGCTAGTGGCCGCGGGACTGGTAGCACAGATACGCAGTATTTT.

This chain connects TRBV10-1 to TRBJ2-1; possibly TRBD2 for D (8 bases). CDR1 is WNHNN and CDR2 is SYGVQD in the germline V gene (reference sequence). Between the trimmed V and J ends, which lost 6 bases and 9 bases, there was a span of 18 bases. The CDR3 has 14 residues. CDR3 coding DNA: TGCGCCAGCAGCGCCTCGGGAGGGGGCACTGAGCAGTTCTTC. Translated: CASSASGGGTEQFF.

The V gene is TRBV2, the J gene TRBJ2-2; 7 nucleotides agree with TRBD2. Trimming took 6 bases from V and 5 from J; bases not matched to a gene: 9. CDR1 and CDR2 (germline): SNHLY, FYNNEI. The CDR3 is made up of 15 amino acids. The CDR3 reads CASRGSGAGTGELFF. The CDR3 bases are TGTGCCAGCAGGGGGAGCGGGGCGGGGACCGGGGAGCTGTTTTTT. Together with reference TRBV2 and TRBJ2-2, the CDR3 gives the full variable domain: EPEVTQTPSHQVTQMGQEVILRCVPISNHLYFYWYRQILGQKVEFLVSFYNNEISEKSEIFDDQFSVERPDGSNFTLKIRSTKLEDSAMYFCASRGSGAGTGELFFGEGSRLTVL.

The chain employs TRBV7-9 and TRBJ2-1, with D unresolved. The length of the CDR3 is 13 residues. Germline CDR1 SEHNR, CDR2 FQNEAQ (reference sequence). V was cut by 2 bases and J by 5 bases, with 7 bases left in between. In DNA, the CDR3 is TGTGCCAGCAGCTTAAGCCTCGACAATGAGCAGTTCTTC. Its translation is CASSLSLDNEQFF.

This rearrangement joins TRBV5-4 to TRBJ2-5, with 7 bases that match TRBD1. Losses at the gene ends were 5 bases for V and 5 bases for J; bases not matched to a gene: 6. Looked up from germline, CDR1 is SGHNT and CDR2 is YYREEE (reference sequence). The CDR3 spans 13 residues. CDR3 bases: TGTGCCAGCAGATTAGACAGGGCCGAGACCCAGTACTTC. It is translated as CASRLDRAETQYF.